This entry describes one T cell receptor (beta chain). Its antigen specificity is not known. The sample holds no much larger clone one base away, and base qualities are not on file. From the cysteine up to the phenylalanine, the CDR3 has a length of 12 residues. The DNA shown is the 36-base CDR3, in frame from base 1. Via the germline V gene, CDR1 is SNHLY and CDR2 FYNNEI. V sheds 2 bases and J sheds 4 bases, leaving 6 bases between their ends. The sample belongs to a study of OX40 agonist ivuxolimab in advanced cancers. Concerning the study at large: Ivuxolimab, which targeted the costimulatory receptor OX40 (CD134), was an agonistic, fully human IgG2 monoclonal antibody. Intravenous ivuxolimab was administered to patients every 2 weeks at six dose levels: 0.01, 0.1, 0.3, 1.5, 3 and 10 mg/kg. Of the approximately 54 patients in dose escalation, about 20 had hepatocellular carcinoma, some 15 had melanoma, 9 had renal cell carcinoma and 9 had head and neck cancer. The dose-escalation cohort was around 83% male with a mean age of approximately 59 years, ranging from about 20 to 85. Patients were allowed to have had prior anti-PD-1, anti-PD-L1 or anti-CTLA-4 therapy, and approximately 40% of the dose-escalation patients had been treated with checkpoint inhibitors. Partial responses occurred in three dose-escalation patients, of whom one had hepatocellular carcinoma and two had cutaneous melanoma. Peripheral TCRbeta sequencing aimed to test whether ivuxolimab altered TCR sequence diversity and caused clonal T-cell expansion. The paper covers the monotherapy dose-escalation part of the phase I ivuxolimab trial, which included N = 52 patients. What the authors observed across the whole study: In the 0.1-3.0 mg/kg groups, partial responders had among the lowest normalized peripheral clonal expansion, particularly in CD8+ T cells. Low levels of normalized T-cell clonal expansion were also shown by some nonresponding patients. At doses of 0.1 to 3.0 mg/kg, clonal expansion of both CD4+ and CD8+ blood T cells was observed from baseline to week 6. After ivuxolimab, CD8+ T cells had more expanded clones than CD4+ T cells on average. The antigen specificity of the clonally expanded peripheral T cells was not determined.

The trial excluded patients who had a history of autoimmune disease or who were on systemic immunosuppression. Peripheral blood for TCR sequencing was drawn from every dose cohort at baseline, at cycle 4 day 1 and at cycle 7 day 1. Samples were obtained from an open-label, multicenter, first-in-human phase I dose-escalation trial of ivuxolimab. The trial enrolled adults with locally advanced or metastatic head and neck squamous cell, hepatocellular, melanoma or renal cell carcinoma. Before TCR sequencing, CD4+ and CD8+ T cells were separately sorted from peripheral blood. For sequencing of the TCRbeta CDR3 region, genomic DNA was extracted from the sorted cells. The immunoSEQ Assay was used for sequencing of TCRbeta CDR3 regions. What TCRdb holds here is the immuneACCESS table cut down to in-frame rearrangements. Part of the clones is not present; checked against another copy, under half of the missing clones reflect an unresolved V gene, and the others are unexplained. The sample data list around 83,000 clones, and approximately 88% of these were observed just once. 7.3% of the sample lies in the top ten.

The chain links TRBV2 with TRBJ2-7, with the D gene too uncertain to name. This receptor was obtained from an adult with an advanced solid tumor such as melanoma, head and neck, liver or kidney cancer. The material was CD4+ or CD8+ T cells sorted from blood, obtained in a trial of the OX40 agonist ivuxolimab. The CDR3 is CASSEHLYEQYF. The DNA reads TGTGCCAGCAGTGAACACCTTTACGAGCAGTACTTC.